These T cell receptor beta chains were read from a single sample in a study of T cells after yellow fever vaccination. TCRdb fed the 5' RACE reads into MiXCR, producing one record per CDR3 protein. The sample has about 260,000 distinct CDR3 sequences, 10% to 15% seen once; the top ten hold roughly 0.5%. This specimen consisted of CD4+ T cells sorted from PBMCs, obtained 45 days after the yellow fever booster vaccination. The receptors stem from a man aged 25-45 years who received the YFV17D yellow fever vaccine. Both conserved end residues are part of each CDR3.

CDR3 protein: CSARRQQGTANTGELFF
J gene: TRBJ2-2
V gene: TRBV20-1

CDR3 protein: CASSTRDRGTETQYF
J gene: TRBJ2-5
V gene: TRBV6-1

CDR3 protein: CSASRGSATYEQYF
J gene: TRBJ2-7
V gene: TRBV20-1

CDR3 protein: CASSPGQLRDTQYF
J gene: TRBJ2-3
V gene: TRBV7-9

CDR3 protein: CASSLIGSRDTQYF
J gene: TRBJ2-3
V gene: TRBV7-2

CDR3 protein: CSARGASGETQYF
J gene: TRBJ2-5
V gene: TRBV20-1

CDR3 protein: CASSLVDLSPYEQYF
J gene: TRBJ2-7
V gene: TRBV5-1

CDR3 protein: CASSLGGWDTEAFF
J gene: TRBJ1-1
V gene: TRBV27

CDR3 protein: CASSLDQFIQYF
J gene: TRBJ2-4
V gene: TRBV5-1

CDR3 protein: CASSLGQVGAFF
J gene: TRBJ1-1
V gene: TRBV12-3/TRBV12-4

CDR3 protein: CATSDRTSGQETQYF
J gene: TRBJ2-5
V gene: TRBV24-1

CDR3 protein: CASSSDRVADTQYF
J gene: TRBJ2-3
V gene: TRBV6-5

CDR3 protein: CASSFIGTAKNIQYF
J gene: TRBJ2-4
V gene: TRBV28

CDR3 protein: CASRGQGAFEQYF
J gene: TRBJ2-7
V gene: TRBV2

CDR3 protein: CASSGRGSYEQFF
J gene: TRBJ2-1
V gene: TRBV7-2

CDR3 protein: CSGRLAGSDTQYF
J gene: TRBJ2-3
V gene: TRBV20-1

CDR3 protein: CASSLLAKSYEQYF
J gene: TRBJ2-7
V gene: TRBV12-3/TRBV12-4

CDR3 protein: CASGRDNYGYTF
J gene: TRBJ1-2
V gene: TRBV5-6

CDR3 protein: CASTTGNQPQHF
J gene: TRBJ1-5
V gene: TRBV6-1

CDR3 protein: CASSSGTRGAYEQYF
J gene: TRBJ2-7
V gene: TRBV11-2

CDR3 protein: CAWSGEREQYF
J gene: TRBJ2-7
V gene: TRBV30

CDR3 protein: CSAPTLDRAQETQYF
J gene: TRBJ2-5
V gene: TRBV20-1

CDR3 protein: CASSLWENEAFF
J gene: TRBJ1-1
V gene: TRBV7-2

CDR3 protein: CASSPDGGEPQHF
J gene: TRBJ1-5
V gene: TRBV5-1

CDR3 protein: CASSQSGGRATETQYF
J gene: TRBJ2-5
V gene: TRBV4-2

CDR3 protein: CASSPRLTGELFF
J gene: TRBJ2-2
V gene: TRBV14

CDR3 protein: CASSFAGSGELFF
J gene: TRBJ2-2
V gene: TRBV10-1

CDR3 protein: CAIAVGTSGSNEQFF
J gene: TRBJ2-1
V gene: TRBV10-3

CDR3 protein: CATSRETASYEQYF
J gene: TRBJ2-7
V gene: TRBV15

CDR3 protein: CASSFEGGRTQYF
J gene: TRBJ2-3
V gene: TRBV7-2

CDR3 protein: CASNDRGSHLAEQYF
J gene: TRBJ2-7
V gene: TRBV7-9

CDR3 protein: CASSLERTGDQHF
J gene: TRBJ1-5
V gene: TRBV7-2

CDR3 protein: CASSVLAGPQETQYF
J gene: TRBJ2-5
V gene: TRBV7-2

CDR3 protein: CSARDSEGAGTEAFF
J gene: TRBJ1-1
V gene: TRBV20-1

CDR3 protein: CASSQDRGKQPQHF
J gene: TRBJ1-5
V gene: TRBV4-2

CDR3 protein: CASSDRVDSYEQYF
J gene: TRBJ2-7
V gene: TRBV5-1

CDR3 protein: CASSRTSGIGGELFF
J gene: TRBJ2-2
V gene: TRBV3-1

CDR3 protein: CASRGTGGLYEQFF
J gene: TRBJ2-1
V gene: TRBV7-6

CDR3 protein: CASSPGRSYEQYF
J gene: TRBJ2-7
V gene: TRBV7-8

CDR3 protein: CSAANSGQGLDSPLHF
J gene: TRBJ1-6
V gene: TRBV20-1

CDR3 protein: CASSLPGTGTYEQYF
J gene: TRBJ2-7
V gene: TRBV5-5

CDR3 protein: CASSPYYEQYF
J gene: TRBJ2-7
V gene: TRBV7-2

CDR3 protein: CASSAGQYNEQFF
J gene: TRBJ2-1
V gene: TRBV9

CDR3 protein: CASSQEWAEPYEQYF
J gene: TRBJ2-7
V gene: TRBV4-2

CDR3 protein: CASSLARRGNTIYF
J gene: TRBJ1-3
V gene: TRBV7-8

CDR3 protein: CASSLAKLTSGRYTGELFF
J gene: TRBJ2-2
V gene: TRBV7-2

CDR3 protein: CSATPTGRGDYEQYF
J gene: TRBJ2-7
V gene: TRBV20-1

CDR3 protein: CASTREGRDTQYF
J gene: TRBJ2-3
V gene: TRBV6-5

CDR3 protein: CAIKLGGGYGYTF
J gene: TRBJ1-2
V gene: TRBV10-3

CDR3 protein: CASSLGTGGLGDGYTF
J gene: TRBJ1-2
V gene: TRBV27

CDR3 protein: CASSLGPQGRDTQYF
J gene: TRBJ2-3
V gene: TRBV11-2

CDR3 protein: CASSQVLAVAPRYEQYF
J gene: TRBJ2-7
V gene: TRBV3-1

CDR3 protein: CASSLVLGPNEKLFF
J gene: TRBJ1-4
V gene: TRBV12-3/TRBV12-4

CDR3 protein: CASSLAGRVNEQFF
J gene: TRBJ2-1
V gene: TRBV12-3/TRBV12-4

CDR3 protein: CSARGSLAGEEDEQYF
J gene: TRBJ2-7
V gene: TRBV20-1

CDR3 protein: CAWSRGVALETQYF
J gene: TRBJ2-5
V gene: TRBV30

CDR3 protein: CASSLSSGSANEQFF
J gene: TRBJ2-1
V gene: TRBV7-2

CDR3 protein: CASRPDTPGYTF
J gene: TRBJ1-2
V gene: TRBV6-2/TRBV6-3

CDR3 protein: CSVGGLEGPGGQYF
J gene: TRBJ2-5
V gene: TRBV29-1

CDR3 protein: CATSRDRLAGGYEQYF
J gene: TRBJ2-7
V gene: TRBV15